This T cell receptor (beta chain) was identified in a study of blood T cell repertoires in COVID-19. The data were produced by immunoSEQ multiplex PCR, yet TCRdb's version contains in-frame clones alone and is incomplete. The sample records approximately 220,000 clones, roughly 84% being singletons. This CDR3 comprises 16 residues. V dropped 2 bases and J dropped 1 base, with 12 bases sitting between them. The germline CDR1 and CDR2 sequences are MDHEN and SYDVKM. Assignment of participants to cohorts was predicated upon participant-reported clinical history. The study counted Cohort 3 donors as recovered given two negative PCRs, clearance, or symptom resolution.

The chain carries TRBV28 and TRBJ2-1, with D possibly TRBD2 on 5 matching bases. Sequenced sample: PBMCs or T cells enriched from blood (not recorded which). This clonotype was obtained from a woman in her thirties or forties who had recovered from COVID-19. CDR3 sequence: CASSLGRLRSYNEQFF. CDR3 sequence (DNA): TGTGCCAGCAGTTTAGGGCGACTAAGGTCCTACAATGAGCAGTTCTTC.